The source of this T cell receptor (beta chain) is a study of T cells in localized non-small cell lung cancer. This clone has a handful of counts. Its antigen is unknown. V lost 10 bases and J lost 3; bases outside the gene matches: 18. In germline, CDR1 is MNHGY, CDR2 SAAAGT. This CDR3 is 18 amino acids long. Generated by immunoSEQ multiplex PCR, the TCRdb table keeps only in-frame clones and is missing some. The repertoire holds some 2,500 clones, around 30% seen once, with about 7.3% in the top ten. Study-wide findings and caveats: Owing to sequencing of a solitary tumor region, heterogeneity cannot be discounted. Higher T cell density in the blood was associated with longer overall survival, whereas higher adjacent-lung clonality associated with shorter survival. Adjacent lung tissue had a median approximately 57 of the top 100 clones found in the tumor.

The rearrangement joins TRBV6-8 to TRBJ2-1, with TRBD2 matching 10 bases. The sample in question was lung tumor tissue, obtained before any cancer treatment. This TCR came from a man between 40 and 69 years old with stage II squamous cell lung carcinoma. The CDR3 sequence is CAIAPSGRAGLGYNEQFF. CDR3 nucleotides: TGTGCCATCGCACCAAGCGGGAGGGCCGGGCTCGGCTACAATGAGCAGTTCTTC.